Listed below are T cell receptor beta chains from one sample, sequenced in a study of T cell responses to AZD1222 COVID-19 vaccine. The table came from immunoSEQ multiplex PCR; TCRdb's copy has only in-frame clones and leaves some out. The sample holds about 130,000 clones; around 85% are singletons and the top ten take less than 5.5%. Sequences were derived from peripheral blood, sampled 28 days after the second AZD1222 dose. These receptors all come from an adult who received the AZD1222 COVID-19 vaccine. The CDR3 runs from the conserved cysteine through the conserved F or W.

V gene	J gene	CDR3 protein
TRBV24-1	TRBJ2-5	CATSENLGTAKETQYF
TRBV19	TRBJ2-2	CASSTQINTGELFF
TRBV9	TRBJ2-2	CASSVVLAGFTGELFF
TRBV9	TRBJ1-6	CASSPYEWDSPLHF
TRBV5-1	TRBJ1-6	CASSLDSSYNSPLHF
TRBV5-1	TRBJ2-1	CASSPAGVSSYNEQFF
TRBV7-2	TRBJ1-2	CASSPGQLNYGYTF
TRBV19	TRBJ1-2	CASSIYPGQGSGYTF
TRBV6-5	TRBJ1-5	CASSSLGQVDQPQHF
TRBV23-1	TRBJ1-1	CASSQSPYWGASVYTEAFF
TRBV7-8	TRBJ1-4	CASSLARAGVGEKLFF
TRBV30	TRBJ1-2	CAWSHGVGGYTF
TRBV19	TRBJ1-5	CASRDRGRSNQPQHF
TRBV7-9	TRBJ2-3	CASSSPISLADWSTDTQYF
TRBV16	TRBJ1-4	CASSQSAGKGEKLFF
TRBV7-2	TRBJ2-5	CASSSGQLWETQYF
TRBV5-6	TRBJ1-1	CASSPDSWTEAFF
TRBV9	TRBJ2-3	CASSIRPWESTDTQYF
TRBV23-1	TRBJ1-2	CASSLQTGSRVYGYTF
TRBV5-1	TRBJ1-5	CASRTGDNQPQHF
TRBV27	TRBJ1-3	CASSSIQGQNTIYF
TRBV21-1	TRBJ1-6	CASSKSQGQDNSPLHF
TRBV18	TRBJ2-7	CASSLGTSGEQYF
TRBV27	TRBJ2-3	CASTRGLPLDTQYF
TRBV3-1/TRBV3-2	TRBJ2-1	CASSSDPPTYNEQFF
TRBV3-1/TRBV3-2	TRBJ2-2	CASSVAGAGELFF
TRBV29-1	TRBJ1-1	CSVVRQGTEAFF
TRBV6-1	TRBJ1-5	CASSDRYNQPQHF
TRBV6-5	TRBJ2-2	CASRIGAGITGELFF
TRBV10-1	TRBJ1-3	CASSDGQGAGNTIYF
TRBV10-3	TRBJ1-2	CAISESEVRGYTF
TRBV4-1	TRBJ2-3	CASSPDREGTDTQYF
TRBV9	TRBJ2-7	CASSVGGSSYEQYF
TRBV3-1/TRBV3-2	TRBJ1-5	CASSNRVSNQPQHF
TRBV5-8	TRBJ1-2	CASSPGQLTRVDTNYGYTF
TRBV10-3	TRBJ1-2	CAISESKGWGGYTF
TRBV4-2	TRBJ1-6	CASSQDREGDSPLHF
TRBV4-2	TRBJ2-7	CASSQAGNEQYF
TRBV2	TRBJ1-1	CASSLNRGDTEAFF
TRBV9	TRBJ2-7	CASSADGAISYEQYF
TRBV30	TRBJ1-6	CAWSALGQYNSPLHF
TRBV6-1	TRBJ2-7	CASSELYSWYEQYF
TRBV28	TRBJ1-6	CASTSDSNNSPLHF
TRBV7-2	TRBJ2-1	CASSLGGHRRDEQFF
TRBV5-5	TRBJ2-5	CASRGTAETQYF
TRBV11-3	TRBJ2-7	CASSYGFAGEQYF
TRBV7-9	TRBJ2-3	CASSLAGQSDTQYF
TRBV5-4	TRBJ1-1	CASSLDQGMNTEAFF
TRBV4-3	TRBJ1-1	CASTIFGGDTEAFF
TRBV10-2	TRBJ2-2	CASIMGQGNPTGELFF
TRBV2	TRBJ1-1	CATEDSFAGGTEAFF
TRBV29-1	TRBJ2-7	CSVVTSGLYEQYF
TRBV4-2	TRBJ2-7	CASSQEIVLGLAGTYEQYF
TRBV11-3	TRBJ1-3	CASSLDRTGPSFADTIYF
TRBV20-1	TRBJ1-5	CSVRDQPQHF
TRBV5-1	TRBJ2-1	CASSFPGEGEQFF
TRBV30	TRBJ1-4	CAWSPSIYTNEKLFF
TRBV25-1	TRBJ2-1	CASLNRGLEVNEQFF
TRBV19	TRBJ1-6	CASSTGASNSPLHF
TRBV30	TRBJ1-6	CAWNRNSPLHF